This T cell receptor (beta chain) was observed in a study of T cells of healthy individuals. The CDR3 covers 16 residues. Germline CDR1 and CDR2: LGHNA and YNFKEQ. V lost 1 base and J 2 bases, leaving 15 bases between the germline ends. Each CDR3 protein gets one entry after TCRdb re-called the 5' RACE reads with MiXCR. The data contain 60,000 to 80,000 distinct CDR3 sequences, around 16% of them singletons. The sequence was obtained from a human donor in good health. The V and J genes are TRBV4-2 and TRBJ2-7; D is tentatively TRBD1 or TRBD2 (6 bases each). The CDR3 here is CASSQAGGGTAYEQYF. For the CDR3, the DNA is TGTGCCAGCAGCCAAGCCGGGGGCGGGACCGCCTACGAGCAGTACTTC.